The T cell receptor beta chain under discussion was sequenced for a study of Graves' ophthalmopathy and Graves' hyperthyroidism. Study details: The study drew peripheral blood at initial diagnosis, before any treatment. Study-wide results and limits: Detected in blood as well were most expanded thyroid clonotypes with frequency above 0.001. Ophthalmopathy progression was predicted with about 67% sensitivity and roughly 79% specificity.

The V gene lost 7 bases and the J gene lost 3 bases, with 16 bases spanning the gap. Germline CDR1 and CDR2: SGHRS and YFSETQ. This CDR3 is built from 14 residues. In the case of this clonotype: Its antigen is as yet unknown.

Amplifying from RNA transcripts, the study obtained TCR beta CDR3 regions. HTBI primers were employed in first-round RT-PCR, then a second-round multiplex PCR followed. TCRdb analysed the multiplex PCR reads with MiXCR anew, one entry per CDR3 protein. The table shows 300,000 to 400,000 distinct CDR3 sequences, with approximately 17% occurring only once. The study recruited hyperthyroidism patients aged 18 to 65 who were newly diagnosed, under 2 months' duration. The source is an adult woman with stable Graves' hyperthyroidism. The chain employs TRBV5-1 and TRBJ2-5, with unresolved D. Source material: peripheral blood. In nucleotides, the CDR3 is TGCGCCAGCGGCAGAAACCGGGCCGAAGAGACCCAGTACTTC. Protein: CASGRNRAEETQYF.